The rows below give T cell receptor beta chains drawn from one sample of a study of identifying expanded T cells in peripheral blood. Method: immunoSEQ multiplex PCR; TCRdb's copy keeps in-frame clones and lacks some. The table includes about 100,000 clones, approximately 89% detected once. Input material: blood. The origin of the receptors is a person aged 18 to 70 in good health. Both conserved end residues are part of each CDR3. D genes are given only for firm matches. Clone size is given for some rows only: seen once, a few or many times, or a class if the clone is expanded.

clone size,D gene,V gene,J gene,CDR3 DNA,CDR3 protein
-,-,TRBV19,TRBJ1-1,TGTGCCAGTGCCTTGGGGGCGGGGAACACTGAAGCTTTCTTT,CASALGAGNTEAFF
once,-,TRBV7-2,TRBJ2-5,TGTGCCAGCAGCTTAGCGGTCACCTCTGGGGAGACCCAGTACTTC,CASSLAVTSGETQYF
-,TRBD2,TRBV7-2,TRBJ2-3,TGTGCCAGCAGCCCGCCGACTAGCGGGAGACACACGCAGTATTTT,CASSPPTSGRHTQYF
-,-,TRBV5-1,TRBJ2-5,TGCGCCAGCAGCTGGACAGCGCAAGAGACCCAGTACTTC,CASSWTAQETQYF
-,TRBD1,TRBV7-2,TRBJ1-2,TGTGCCAGCAGCCAACAATGGGACAGCGGCTACACCTTC,CASSQQWDSGYTF
few,TRBD1,TRBV30,TRBJ2-3,TGTGCCTGGTCAAGCTATGAGGGACAGGGGACCGGAGGTACGCAGTATTTT,CAWSSYEGQGTGGTQYF
-,-,TRBV30,TRBJ1-1,TGTGCCTGGACTAGGGACTTAAACACTGAAGCTTTCTTT,CAWTRDLNTEAFF
-,TRBD1,TRBV27,TRBJ1-2,TGTGCCAGCAGTCCCGACAGGGGCGATGGCTACACCTTC,CASSPDRGDGYTF
-,TRBD1,TRBV11-3,TRBJ2-3,TGTGCCAGCAGCCCAAGGGACAGTAGCACAGATACGCAGTATTTT,CASSPRDSSTDTQYF
-,-,TRBV4-2,TRBJ2-3,TGTGCCAGCAGCCAAGATTCGGGACAAACAGATACGCAGTATTTT,CASSQDSGQTDTQYF
-,-,TRBV7-3,TRBJ2-1,TGTGCCAGCAGCCATAGGGGGAGTGACTACAATGAGCAGTTCTTC,CASSHRGSDYNEQFF
-,TRBD1,TRBV7-2,TRBJ2-7,TGTGCCAGCAGCTTACGGGACAGCTCCTACGAGCAGTACTTC,CASSLRDSSYEQYF
-,-,TRBV11-3,TRBJ2-3,TGTGCCAGCAGCTTAGGTCGGAGCACAGATACGCAGTATTTT,CASSLGRSTDTQYF
once,-,TRBV28,TRBJ1-2,TGTGCCAGCAGTCCTTTGGCCCCAGGGCACTATGGCTACACCTTC,CASSPLAPGHYGYTF
-,-,TRBV6-1,TRBJ1-1,TGTGCCAGCGGACACACTGAAGCTTTCTTT,CASGHTEAFF
-,-,TRBV4-2,TRBJ1-1,TGTGCCAGCAGCCAAGGCTCAGGGTGGTCCATGAACACTGAAGCTTTCTTT,CASSQGSGWSMNTEAFF
-,TRBD1,TRBV19,TRBJ1-5,TGTGCCAGTAGTAACCCGGGACAGGGAGAGGACCAGCCCCAGCATTTT,CASSNPGQGEDQPQHF
once,-,TRBV10-3,TRBJ2-7,TGTGCCATCAGTGAGTCGAGAGGGGTTGTCGAGCAGTACTTC,CAISESRGVVEQYF
-,-,TRBV19,TRBJ2-1,TGTGCCAGTAGTATTCTTGATAGTCTCGGAAATGAGCAGTTCTTC,CASSILDSLGNEQFF
-,-,TRBV19,TRBJ2-1,TGTGCCAGTAGTATGACCGGCCGGCTAAGCTCCTACAATGAGCAGTTCTTC,CASSMTGRLSSYNEQFF
-,-,TRBV7-2,TRBJ2-6,TGTGCCAGCCGCCCACGGGTCCTCTCTGGGGCCAACGTCCTGACTTTC,CASRPRVLSGANVLTF
-,-,TRBV10-2,TRBJ1-2,TGCGCCAGCAGTGACCCAATGAGCGGGAGCTATGGCTACACCTTC,CASSDPMSGSYGYTF
-,-,TRBV2,TRBJ2-1,TGTGCCAGCAGTGATACGGGATATGAGCAGTTCTTC,CASSDTGYEQFF
-,TRBD2,TRBV7-2,TRBJ2-7,TGTGCCAGCAGCGCGCCGGGACTATCCTACGAGCAGTACTTC,CASSAPGLSYEQYF
-,TRBD1,TRBV5-1,TRBJ2-1,TGCGCCAGCAGCATAACCGGGACAGGGGGCATACGGTCCTACAATGAGCAGTTCTTC,CASSITGTGGIRSYNEQFF
-,TRBD1,TRBV5-1,TRBJ2-5,TGCGCCAGCAGCCCGGGGACAGGGGAAGAGACCCAGTACTTC,CASSPGTGEETQYF
-,-,TRBV6-1,TRBJ2-7,TGTGCCAGCAGTATCGAGGAAGGAACCTACGAGCAGTACTTC,CASSIEEGTYEQYF
once,-,TRBV7-3,TRBJ2-3,TGTGCCAGCAGCTTAAGAGGCAGGGGGGAAGATACGCAGTATTTT,CASSLRGRGEDTQYF
-,-,TRBV28,TRBJ2-1,TGTGCCAGCAGTACCCGGCAGGGTCGCAGTGAGCAGTTCTTC,CASSTRQGRSEQFF
-,-,TRBV28,TRBJ1-5,TGTGCCACCGTACAGGTTAATCAGCCCCAGCATTTT,CATVQVNQPQHF
-,TRBD1,TRBV14,TRBJ2-1,TGTGCCAGCAGCCCGACAGGGGCTGTGCCAGGTGAGCAGTTCTTC,CASSPTGAVPGEQFF
-,TRBD1,TRBV7-9,TRBJ1-1,TGTGCCAGCAGCTTCGTTCGGGACAGCCCTTTCTTT,CASSFVRDSPFF
-,-,TRBV7-8,TRBJ2-5,TGTGCCAGCAGCTACGACAGACAAGAGACCCAGTACTTC,CASSYDRQETQYF
-,-,TRBV7-9,TRBJ2-1,TGTGCCAGCACCCAGATTGGGCAGGGGAGATACAATGAGCAGTTCTTC,CASTQIGQGRYNEQFF
few,-,TRBV5-1,TRBJ2-1,TGCGCCAGCAGCTTGTTTCTAGTTGGTAATGAGCAGTTCTTC,CASSLFLVGNEQFF
-,TRBD1,TRBV19,TRBJ1-1,TGTGCCAGTAGCGGGACAGGTTTCTTCACTGAAGCTTTCTTT,CASSGTGFFTEAFF
-,-,TRBV7-2,TRBJ1-3,TGTGCCAGCAGCTTAGGGGTGGCCGGAAACACCATATATTTT,CASSLGVAGNTIYF
-,TRBD2,TRBV29-1,TRBJ2-2,TGCAGCGTTGTGGCTAGCGGGTTCACCGGGGAGCTGTTTTTT,CSVVASGFTGELFF
-,-,TRBV19,TRBJ2-3,TGTGCCAGTACCTCAGGGGGGGGACAGGGCACAGATACGCAGTATTTT,CASTSGGGQGTDTQYF
few,-,TRBV19,TRBJ1-5,TGTGCCAGTAGTATAGGAACCGGGACCAATCAGCCCCAGCATTTT,CASSIGTGTNQPQHF